One and the same sample provided the 22 T cell receptor beta chains below, sequenced in a study of T cell repertoires in cytomegalovirus infection (dated by TCRdb to about 2019). The sequencing machine was an Illumina HiSeq 1500. TCRdb reworked the public reads: Q25 trimming with fastp, MiXCR clone assembly, productive beta chains retained. CDR3 protein duplicates are merged, each entry listing the most common genes and DNA. Here the sample has roughly 630,000 distinct CDR3 sequences; 20% to 25% occur a single time. Jointly, the top ten make up roughly 8% of the sample. Sequenced input: CD8+ T cells from PBMCs. The receptors come from a human donor in good health (CMV status not recorded). Some clones in this sample may be carry-over from other donors' samples.

V usage is TRBV25-1 and J usage is TRBJ1-1; TRBD1 might be the D (5 bases). V was shortened by 1 base and J by 1 base, with 10 bases between the two germline ends. CDR3 size: 15 residues. CDR1 MGHDK and CDR2 SYGVNS come from the germline V gene. CDR3 sequence: CASSEFFQGNTEAFF. The CDR3 DNA is TGTGCCAGCAGTGAATTTTTCCAGGGGAACACTGAAGCTTTCTTT. Together with reference TRBV25-1 and TRBJ1-1, the CDR3 gives the full variable domain: EADIYQTPRYLVIGTGKKITLECSQTMGHDKMYWYQQDPGMELHLIHYSYGVNSTEKGDLSSESTVSRIRTEHFPLTLESARPSHTSQYLCASSEFFQGNTEAFFGQGTRLTVV.

This clonotype has only a few counts. The rearrangement links TRBV29-1 to TRBJ1-1; D is uncertain. V was pared by 2 bases and J by 0 bases, with 10 bases between. Germline CDR1 is SQVTM and CDR2 is ANQGSEA. There are 14 residues in the CDR3. Written as DNA, the CDR3 is TGCAGCGTTGAACCTGCAGGCATGAACACTGAAGCTTTCTTT. The encoded protein is CSVEPAGMNTEAFF.

V and J are TRBV6-2 or TRBV6-3 and TRBJ1-1; no reliable D call. The V end lost 0 bases, the J end lost 7 bases, and 9 bases lay between the germline ends. This CDR3 is built from 13 residues. Germline V gene sequence: CDR1 MNHEY, CDR2 SVGEGT. The CDR3 protein is CASSYSVGSEAFF. CDR3 DNA: TGTGCCAGCAGTTACTCCGTTGGCAGTGAAGCTTTCTTT.

The rearrangement joins TRBV7-9 to TRBJ2-4; tentatively, D is TRBD1 (6 bases). The CDR3 totals 16 residues. Germline V gene data show CDR1 as SEHNR and CDR2 as FQNEAQ (reference sequence). V was cut by 5 bases and J by 2 bases, with 16 bases left in between. The CDR3 sequence: CASSPRDTQTKNIQYF. The CDR3 DNA is TGTGCCAGCAGCCCCAGGGACACCCAGACCAAAAACATTCAGTACTTC. The variable domain in full, completed from reference TRBV7-9 and TRBJ2-4, reads DTGVSQNPRHKITKRGQNVTFRCDPISEHNRLYWYRQTLGQGPEFLTYFQNEAQLEKSRLLSDRFSAERPKGSFSTLEIQRTEQGDSAMYLCASSPRDTQTKNIQYFGAGTRLSVL.

This clonotype was detected many times. This chain uses TRBV7-2 with TRBJ1-5, with 7 bases lining up with TRBD1. Germline values: CDR1 SGHTA, CDR2 FQGNSA. V was pared by 5 bases and J by 3 bases, with 7 bases of the junction left unmatched. This CDR3 contains 15 residues. The CDR3 reads CASSPRQGINQPQHF. The CDR3 region has the DNA TGTGCCAGCAGCCCCCGACAGGGAATCAATCAGCCCCAGCATTTT.

In the case of this clonotype: This may come from a read error, since a much larger clone is one base off. This rearrangement joins TRBV6-6 to TRBJ2-1; the match to TRBD2 covers 11 bases. Germline values: CDR1 MNHNY, CDR2 SVGAGI (reference sequence). The CDR3 is 15 residues long. CDR3 DNA: TGTGCCAACAGTTACGGGCTAGCGGGGGGTAATGAGCAGTTCTTC. Translation: CANSYGLAGGNEQFF.

This clonotype has a count of ten or more. The chain carries TRBV7-9 and TRBJ2-5; possible D gene TRBD1, 6 bases. This CDR3 has 12 amino acids. Trimming shortened V by 3 bases and J by 5 bases, and 7 bases separated the two germline ends. From germline, CDR1 is SEHNR and CDR2 FQNEAQ (reference sequence). CDR3 sequence reads: CASSFQGETQYF. DNA for the CDR3: TGTGCCAGCAGCTTCCAGGGGGAGACCCAGTACTTC.

This clonotype was seen just once. The chain combines TRBV19 with TRBJ2-3; a possible D gene is TRBD2 (7 bases). Germline loops: CDR1 LNHDA, CDR2 SQIVND (reference sequence). The CDR3 contains 16 residues. V shed 1 base and J shed 2 bases, with 13 bases lying between them. The CDR3 region has the DNA TGTGCCAGTAGTATAGCCTTGGGGGGGCTCACAGATACGCAGTATTTT. It translates to CASSIALGGLTDTQYF.

This rearrangement joins TRBV28 to TRBJ1-2, with TRBD1 identical over 11 bases. CDR1 and CDR2 from the germline V gene are MDHEN and SYDVKM. J was trimmed by 6 bases and V by 2 bases; bases with no gene match: 11. The CDR3 consists of 17 residues. The CDR3 loop reads CASSLAWTGGSLDGYTF. In DNA form, the CDR3 reads TGTGCCAGCAGTTTAGCATGGACAGGGGGCTCTTTGGATGGCTACACCTTC.

This clonotype has at least ten counts. V is TRBV6-1 and J is TRBJ2-1; 13 bases map to TRBD2. From germline, CDR1 is MNHNS and CDR2 SASEGT. Losses at the gene ends were 3 bases for V and 4 bases for J; bases not matched to a gene: 12. The length of the CDR3 is 19 residues. The CDR3 region is CASSEIGTSGTGLYNEQFF. DNA of the CDR3: TGTGCCAGCAGTGAGATCGGGACTAGCGGGACCGGACTATACAATGAGCAGTTCTTC.

This rearrangement joins TRBV20-1 to TRBJ2-1; D tentatively fits TRBD1 or TRBD2 (5 bases each). V dropped 0 bases and J dropped 3 bases, with 15 bases sitting between them. This CDR3 is 16 amino acids long. Germline-derived CDR1 and CDR2 are DFQATT and SNEGSKA (reference sequence). This chain's CDR3 is CSARDQWGSGYNEQFF. In nucleotides, the CDR3 is TGCAGTGCTAGAGATCAATGGGGGTCGGGCTACAATGAGCAGTTCTTC.

This chain joins TRBV29-1 and TRBJ2-3; D gene uncertain. Trimming took off 4 bases at V and 1 base at J, with 15 bases between the two ends. The length of the CDR3 is 15 residues. Germline-derived CDR1 and CDR2 are SQVTM and ANQGSEA. This CDR3 is CSVVPHSAGTDTQYF. CDR3 sequence (DNA): TGCAGCGTTGTGCCCCACAGCGCAGGCACAGATACGCAGTATTTT.

This clonotype was seen repeatedly, ten times or more. The V call is TRBV6-5, the J call TRBJ2-5, with TRBD2 identical over 8 bases. The CDR3 totals 14 residues. Germline CDR1 and CDR2: MNHEY and SVGAGI. Unmatched junction bases numbered 6, after V lost 4 bases and J lost 5 bases. The CDR3 region has the DNA TGTGCCAGCAGTTCCATACTAGCGGCCGAGACCCAGTACTTC. Protein: CASSSILAAETQYF.

The rearrangement joins TRBV29-1 to TRBJ2-2; D not resolved. Germline CDR1 SQVTM, CDR2 ANQGSEA. Trimming removed 3 bases from V and 0 bases from J, with 8 bases in between. The CDR3 contains 14 residues. As DNA, the CDR3 is TGCAGCGTTGAGAAGGACGCGAACACCGGGGAGCTGTTTTTT. Encoded protein: CSVEKDANTGELFF.

This clonotype was picked up a small number of times. The chain employs TRBV9 and TRBJ1-4; perhaps TRBD1 as D (6 bases). The V and J ends lost 4 bases and 7 bases respectively, with 26 bases between them. Germline V gene data show CDR1 as SGDLS and CDR2 as YYNGEE. CDR3 length: 18 residues. CDR3 amino acids: CASSPTGGVRGGGEKLFF. The CDR3 DNA is TGTGCCAGCAGCCCTACCGGGGGGGTCAGGGGAGGGGGTGAAAAACTGTTTTTT.

The chain has TRBV5-5 and TRBJ2-7; 8 bases are shared with TRBD1. The CDR3 consists of 14 residues. Germline loops: CDR1 SGHKS, CDR2 YYEKEE (reference sequence). The J segment lost 1 base and the V segment lost 5 bases, leaving 5 bases of the junction unmatched. The CDR3 protein is CASRDRDRSYEQYF. In DNA form, the CDR3 reads TGTGCCAGCAGGGACAGGGACAGGTCCTACGAGCAGTACTTC.

The V and J genes are TRBV7-9 and TRBJ2-2; D is possibly TRBD2 (6 bases). V dropped 5 bases and J dropped 1 base, with 17 bases sitting between them. The CDR3 length is 17 residues. Germline V gene sequence: CDR1 SEHNR, CDR2 FQNEAQ (reference sequence). Here the CDR3 DNA reads TGTGCCAGCAGCCCGACTTGGACTAAAGAGAACACCGGGGAGCTGTTTTTT. Protein product: CASSPTWTKENTGELFF.

This clonotype occurred a few times. The V call is TRBV28, the J call TRBJ2-5; 9 nucleotides match TRBD2. V lost 2 bases to trimming and J lost 5 bases; unmatched junction nucleotides: 6. The CDR3 extends over 15 amino acids. The germline V gene has CDR1 MDHEN and CDR2 SYDVKM. The CDR3 DNA reads as TGTGCCAGCAGTTTAGCGGGGGGGAATGTTGAGACCCAGTACTTC. Residues: CASSLAGGNVETQYF.

This clonotype has ten or more counts. V gene TRBV7-2 combines with J gene TRBJ2-4; no clear D gene. V dropped 2 bases and J dropped 7 bases, with 12 bases sitting between them. CDR3 length equals 14 residues. Germline CDR1 is SGHTA and CDR2 is FQGNSA. CDR3 protein: CASSLRQTGNIQYF. The CDR3 region has the DNA TGTGCCAGCAGCTTAAGACAAACTGGGAACATTCAGTACTTC.

This clonotype has more than one count but fewer than ten. This chain uses TRBV28 with TRBJ2-2, with 7 bases lining up with TRBD1. The CDR3 totals 14 residues. J gave up 3 bases and V 6 bases, and 4 bases lay outside the gene matches. Germline loops: CDR1 MDHEN, CDR2 SYDVKM. The CDR3 sequence is CASRRDRDTGELFF. The CDR3 bases are TGTGCCAGCAGGCGCGACAGGGACACCGGGGAGCTGTTTTTT.

This clonotype has just a few counts. V gene TRBV7-9 combines with J gene TRBJ2-1; D is unresolved. V dropped 5 bases and J dropped 10 bases, with 12 bases sitting between them. From germline, CDR1 is SEHNR and CDR2 FQNEAQ (reference sequence). CDR3 length: 12 residues. CDR3: CASSPRGGEQFF. For the CDR3, the DNA is TGTGCCAGCAGCCCCCGTGGTGGGGAGCAGTTCTTC.

There are many counts of this clonotype. The chain uses TRBV4-2 and TRBJ2-2, with 11 nucleotides matching TRBD2. J gave up 3 bases and V 4 bases, and 1 base lay outside the gene matches. This CDR3 is built from 15 residues. CDR1 is LGHNA, CDR2 YNFKEQ, per germline. The CDR3 sequence is CASSPLAGDTGELFF. The CDR3 region has the DNA TGTGCCAGCAGCCCACTAGCGGGGGACACCGGGGAGCTGTTTTTT.